This T cell receptor (beta chain) comes out of a study of lymphopenia after photon versus proton radiotherapy. Findings and caveats of the study: Relative stability marked proton patients; photon patients lost diversity and naive cells. After the lymphocyte nadir, photon-treated repertoires showed oligoclonal expansion, especially of CD8+ Temra cells. Larger post-nadir TCR diversity loss correlated inversely with survival in deceased patients.

As for this clone: Its antigen is not known.

The protocol was immunoSEQ multiplex PCR, while the TCRdb copy is restricted to in-frame clones and leaves out a portion. Of around 30,000 clones in the sample, 89% are singletons; the top ten hold 5% to 8.5%. Sequencing was performed on peripheral blood, taken from a patient treated with proton-based radiotherapy. The sequence was collected from a woman aged 70-85 years with pancreatic cancer. Some clones in this sample may be carry-over from other donors' samples.

CDR3 sequence (DNA): TGCGCCAGCAGCCGGGACTACAATGAGCAGTTCTTC. Amino acid sequence: CASSRDYNEQFF. The chain couples TRBV5-1 to TRBJ2-1; maybe TRBD2 (5 bases). The V end was cut by 4 bases, the J end by 3 bases, with 5 bases between. Germline-derived CDR1 and CDR2 are SGHRS and YFSETQ. The CDR3 contains 12 residues.